This T cell receptor (beta chain) was sequenced during a study of vaccination effects on CD4 cells after COVID-19. About this clone: Its antigen is unknown.

Here immunoSEQ multiplex PCR was the method, and the copy in TCRdb shows in-frame clones only, minus some. The sample shows approximately 44,000 clones, approximately 70% of them seen only once. Peptide-pool stimulation followed by sequencing identified expanded antigen-specific CD4+ clonotypes in the ViraFEST assay. Upon completion of 10 to 11 days in culture, CD4+ T cells were isolated. The healthy vaccine recipients, who had no prior SARS-CoV-2 infection, showed negative nucleocapsid antibodies. V dropped 0 bases and J dropped 9 bases, with 15 bases sitting between them. Germline lookup yields CDR1 SGHDN and CDR2 FVKESK. The length of the CDR3 is 14 residues.

This receptor was taken from a human donor who received a COVID-19 vaccine. V usage is TRBV14 and J usage is TRBJ2-7; D not certain. Sequenced material: CD4+ T cells from PBMCs cultured with HCoV-OC43 spike peptides, taken before COVID-19 vaccination. Subset here: HCoV-OC43 spike overlapping peptide pool stimulation. The CDR3 DNA reads TGTGCCAGCAGCCAAGATCTGGCATCAACTCGGCAGTACTTC. Translating gives CASSQDLASTRQYF.